The present TCR beta chain was sequenced within a study of blood T cell repertoires in COVID-19. Study at large: Samples taken during acute and convalescent COVID-19 were collected in the United States, Italy and Spain. Sample material is recorded as cDNA or gDNA derived from T cells, B-cell-depleted T cells, or PBMCs.

Looked up from germline, CDR1 is MNHEY and CDR2 is SMNVEV (reference sequence). The V end lost 5 bases, the J end lost 4 bases, and 21 bases lay between the germline ends. The CDR3 length is 17 residues. Cohorts were assigned according to the clinical history that participants reported. Cohort 3 donors were reported recovered after two negative PCRs, clearance, or symptom resolution. Sequenced by immunoSEQ multiplex PCR; TCRdb stores in-frame clones only, minus some. The sample holds around 310,000 clones, 89% seen once. The sequence was collected from a woman aged 25 to 39 who had recovered from COVID-19. The source material was PBMCs or T cells enriched from blood (not recorded which). J is TRBJ2-4 and V is TRBV27; D is possibly TRBD1 (6 bases). The CDR3 DNA follows: TGTGCCAGCAGTCCATATACCCAACAGGGAAATAAAAACATTCAGTACTTC. It translates to CASSPYTQQGNKNIQYF.